This note documents a single T cell receptor (beta chain) sequence. TCRdb ran MiXCR on the 5' RACE reads and lists one entry per CDR3 protein. The sample lists over 45,000 distinct CDR3 sequences; approximately 15% were seen once. These data originate in a study of early T cells in non-severe SARS-CoV-2 infection. Trimming removed 4 bases at V and 4 bases at J, with 11 bases between. The CDR3 is 14 amino acids. Germline V gene sequence: CDR1 SGHAT, CDR2 FQNNGV. The sample here was whole blood, taken at baseline. This chain links TRBV11-2 with TRBJ2-1, with D possibly being TRBD2 (5 bases). This TCR derives from an adult who was a healthcare worker with PCR-confirmed SARS-CoV-2 infection or an uninfected control (not recorded which). CDR3 sequence: CASSSPPGYNEQFF. The DNA of the CDR3 is TGTGCCAGCAGCTCCCCGCCGGGATACAATGAGCAGTTCTTC.